The sample holds many counts of the clone carrying this TCR beta chain. Its antigen is not known. Per the germline V gene, CDR1 is SGDLS and CDR2 is YYNGEE. The germline V and J ends were trimmed by 0 bases and 5 bases, with 14 bases remaining between them. The CDR3 is 15 residues long. The record originates from a study of molecular identifiers for immune sequencing clone quantification. Points from the study as a whole: Whereas naive cells kept under 1% of molecules in clones above 20 RNA copies, such clones held over 99% in effectors. Highly expanded clone sizes could end up underestimated if a barcode were shared by identical TCR molecules. Spiked TCR RNA from one Jurkat cell reportedly showed up when mixed among around 1 million naive cells.

TCRdb reprocessed the PCR reads with MiXCR, giving one entry per CDR3 protein. The sample has 35,000 or so distinct CDR3 sequences; 19% are singletons. Naive CD8 T cells were picked out by sorting for CD8+CD4-CCR7+CD45RA+. Source material: naive CD8+ T cells from blood, with Jurkat cell RNA spiked in. Subset here: FACS-sorted CD8+CD4-CCR7+CD45RA+ naive T cells. The J gene is TRBJ2-5, the V gene TRBV9, with D hard to call. The sequence derives from a human donor in good health. Some libraries in this study had Jurkat cell RNA spiked in. CDR3 residues: CASSVEAALRETQYF. The CDR3 nucleotides read TGTGCCAGCAGCGTAGAGGCGGCCCTGAGGGAGACCCAGTACTTC.